A single sample gave rise to the 24 T cell receptor beta chains below, sequenced in a study of regulatory T cells in long-lasting Graves disease. With iRepertoire HTBI primers and Arm-PCR of CDR3 regions, TCR beta libraries were built. TCRdb reprocessed the multiplex PCR reads via MiXCR and lists one record per CDR3 protein. The repertoire holds just over 600,000 distinct CDR3 sequences, approximately 15% seen once, with around 19% in the top ten. The time point is: newly diagnosed GD, antithyroid drugs for less than 3 months. PBMC-extracted RNA yielded the TCR library. These data are also associated with another study on T cells in Graves' hyperthyroidism and ophthalmopathy.

Material: peripheral blood mononuclear cells (PBMCs), obtained at new diagnosis, from a patient treated with antithyroid drugs. The receptors derive from a woman between 25 and 40 years old with Graves disease.

This clonotype was detected ten times or more. This rearrangement joins TRBV7-9 to TRBJ2-5, with TRBD1 matching over 9 bases. Germline CDR1 and CDR2: SEHNR and FQNEAQ (reference sequence). This CDR3 is 15 amino acids long. The ends lost 5 bases at V and 5 bases at J; junction bases unmatched: 9. The CDR3 coding sequence is TGTGCCAGCAGCCGCGGACAGGGGTTGGTTGAGACCCAGTACTTC. It translates to CASSRGQGLVETQYF.

V is TRBV7-2 and J is TRBJ2-7, with a possible D match to TRBD2 (6 bases). CDR1 and CDR2 from the germline V gene are SGHTA and FQGNSA. The CDR3 runs to 14 residues. The ends were cut back, 5 bases at V and 7 bases at J, with 18 bases in the middle. CDR3 sequence reads: CASSRTSPRGEQYF. The CDR3 DNA reads as TGTGCCAGCAGCCGAACTAGCCCCCGGGGAGAGCAGTACTTC.

V usage is TRBV5-4 and J usage is TRBJ2-1; weak D call: TRBD2 (5 bases). The CDR3 is 14 amino acids. In germline, CDR1 is SGHNT, CDR2 YYREEE (reference sequence). Trimming shortened V by 3 bases and J by 3 bases, and 10 bases separated the two germline ends. The CDR3 DNA sequence: TGTGCCAGCAGCTCAGCGGATCTCTACAATGAGCAGTTCTTC. This gives the protein CASSSADLYNEQFF.

This clonotype was detected many times. V usage is TRBV6-1 and J usage is TRBJ1-5; D is perhaps TRBD1 (5 bases). The CDR3 is 14 amino acids. CDR1 MNHNS and CDR2 SASEGT come from the germline V gene. Between the trimmed V and J ends, which lost 4 bases and 3 bases, there was a span of 10 bases. CDR3 bases: TGTGCCAGCAGTGCCCCCAGGGACAATCAGCCCCAGCATTTT. Its protein is CASSAPRDNQPQHF.

This clonotype was seen at least ten times. The chain combines TRBV12-3 or TRBV12-4 with TRBJ1-2; D not certain. The V end was cut by 5 bases, the J end by 2 bases, with 6 bases between. This CDR3 is 12 amino acids long. CDR3 in amino acids: CASSGQNYGYTF. DNA of the CDR3: TGTGCCAGCAGTGGTCAAAACTATGGCTACACCTTC.

The V and J genes are TRBV6-1 and TRBJ2-2, with 8 bases that match TRBD2. The CDR3 has 15 residues. Germline CDR1 reads MNHNS; CDR2 reads SASEGT. The trim removed 8 bases at V and 6 bases at J, leaving 11 bases unmatched. The CDR3 spells CASSPAGGTAGELFF. The CDR3 coding sequence is TGTGCCAGCTCCCCCGCGGGAGGAACGGCCGGGGAGCTGTTTTTT.

This clonotype was detected a few times. The gene calls are TRBV24-1 and TRBJ2-5, with D unresolved. V shed 4 bases and J shed 6 bases, with 8 bases lying between them. Germline V gene sequence: CDR1 KGHDR, CDR2 SFDVKD. CDR3 size: 12 residues. CDR3 residues: CATSDSWQTQYF. The CDR3 nucleotides are TGTGCCACCAGTGACAGCTGGCAGACCCAGTACTTC.

The genes are TRBV7-9 and TRBJ1-1; D unclear. The CDR3 totals 13 residues. CDR1 is SEHNR, CDR2 FQNEAQ, per germline (reference sequence). Between the trimmed V and J ends, which lost 1 base and 8 bases, there was a span of 11 bases. The DNA for the CDR3 is TGTGCCAGCAGCTTAGGGGGTTTAGACGAAGCTTTCTTT. Translated: CASSLGGLDEAFF.

The count of this clonotype is one. A much larger clone is a single base away; this may be a read error. This chain uses TRBV12-3 or TRBV12-4 with TRBJ2-6; either TRBD1 or TRBD2 may supply D (5 bases each). The length of the CDR3 is 17 residues. The CDR3 coding sequence is TGTGCCAGCAGAGCGAATCCGGGGACCTCCGGGGCCAACGTCCTGATTTTC. This codes for CASRANPGTSGANVLIF.

The rearrangement links TRBV3-1 to TRBJ2-5, with D possibly TRBD2 on 5 matching bases. The CDR3 runs to 15 residues. Germline V lookup: CDR1 LGHDT, CDR2 YNNKEL (reference sequence). Deletions cut 8 bases from V and 1 base from J, with 17 bases between. The CDR3 protein is CASDFAGRPQETQYF. The CDR3 DNA reads TGTGCCAGCGATTTTGCGGGCAGGCCCCAAGAGACCCAGTACTTC.

Remarks on this clonotype: A much larger clone sits a single nucleotide away, making a read error possible. This is likely a read error, given that the CDR3 carries no conserved phenylalanine or tryptophan at its end. The chain is built from TRBV7-9 and TRBJ2-1; D unclear. The germline CDR1 and CDR2 sequences are SEHNR and FQNEAQ (reference sequence). The V end was cut by 3 bases, the J end by 2 bases, with 2 bases between. The CDR3 extends over 12 amino acids. The CDR3, as DNA: TGTGCCAGCAGCTTGCCCTACAATGAGCAGTTCGTC. The encoded protein is CASSLPYNEQFV.

Within the sample, this clonotype is medium-sized. The chain combines TRBV2 with TRBJ1-1, with D uncertain. Germline V gene data show CDR1 as SNHLY and CDR2 as FYNNEI. Trimming stripped 8 bases from V and 1 base from J, with 11 bases between. CDR3 length: 13 amino acids. The CDR3 region has the DNA TGTGCCAGCGTGGGCGAACGGAACACTGAAGCTTTCTTT. Protein sequence: CASVGERNTEAFF.

This clonotype was detected ten times or more. The rearrangement joins TRBV6-1 to TRBJ2-6; 9 bases align to TRBD2. The CDR3 extends over 21 amino acids. Germline V CDR1 and CDR2: MNHNS, SASEGT. Trimming took 5 bases from V and 0 from J; bases not matched to a gene: 17. CDR3 amino acids: CASSRQGSTSGPSSGANVLTF. The CDR3 region has the DNA TGTGCCAGCAGTAGACAGGGATCTACTAGCGGGCCCAGCTCTGGGGCCAACGTCCTGACTTTC.

The rearrangement links TRBV30 to TRBJ1-1; D uncertain. This CDR3 has 13 residues. Germline V lookup: CDR1 GTSNPN, CDR2 SVGIG (reference sequence). V lost 4 bases and J 7 bases, leaving 16 bases between the germline ends. The DNA for the CDR3 is TGTGCCTGGACCGCGGGAGGGTTCTTTGAAGCTTTCTTT. Translation: CAWTAGGFFEAFF.

This clonotype was seen repeatedly, ten times or more. CDR3 amino acids: CASSLGYAGPSADTQYF. CDR3 in DNA: TGTGCCAGCAGCTTAGGTTATGCGGGACCCTCAGCAGATACGCAGTATTTT. The chain carries TRBV11-3 and TRBJ2-3; a possible D gene is TRBD2 (6 bases). CDR1 is SGHNT and CDR2 is YENEEA in the germline V gene. V dropped 1 base and J dropped 4 bases, with 18 bases sitting between them. The CDR3 totals 17 residues.

This clonotype was seen only a few times. V usage is TRBV28 and J usage is TRBJ1-2; D is undetermined. V was shortened by 6 bases and J by 8 bases, with 16 bases between the two germline ends. The germline V gene encodes CDR1 MDHEN and CDR2 SYDVKM. The CDR3 has 13 amino acids. The CDR3 coding sequence is TGTGCCAGCAGGCAATCAGGACCTGGGGGCTACACCTTC. It yields the protein CASRQSGPGGYTF.

In this sample, this clonotype turned up many times. The V gene is TRBV12-3 or TRBV12-4, the J gene TRBJ1-1; no clear D. The CDR3 is 13 residues long. Trimming took off 4 bases at V and 6 bases at J, with 12 bases between the two ends. The CDR3 region has the DNA TGTGCCAGCAGTTCCATGGTGACATCTGAAGCTTTCTTT. This gives the protein CASSSMVTSEAFF.

This clonotype was seen repeatedly, ten times or more. The chain joins TRBV28 to TRBJ1-5; no clear D. This CDR3 is built from 16 residues. Trimming stripped 6 bases from V and 6 bases from J, with 21 bases between. CDR1 and CDR2 (germline): MDHEN, SYDVKM. DNA of the CDR3: TGTGCCAGCAGCCTGCGAGGACCCCTCCCTGGTCAGCCCCAGCATTTT. This encodes CASSLRGPLPGQPQHF.

About this clonotype itself: This may come from a read error, since a much larger clone is one base off. The chain is built from TRBV7-9 and TRBJ1-4, with a tentative D call TRBD1 (5 bases). Germline CDR1 SEHNR, CDR2 FQNEAQ (reference sequence). This CDR3 has 15 residues. This CDR3 reads CASSSGTVGNETLFF. The CDR3 region has the DNA TGTGCCAGCAGCTCCGGGACGGTGGGGAATGAAACACTGTTTTTT.

This clonotype was observed a handful of times. V gene TRBV28 combines with J gene TRBJ1-2; possibly TRBD1 for D (5 bases). Trimming took 3 bases from V and 2 from J, leaving 16 bases between them. Germline-derived CDR1 and CDR2 are MDHEN and SYDVKM. There are 16 residues in the CDR3. This CDR3 reads CASSFIGARQNYGYTF. In DNA, the CDR3 is TGTGCCAGCAGTTTCATCGGGGCCAGACAGAACTATGGCTACACCTTC.

This clonotype occurred once. A far larger clone is off by one base, so a read error is likely. This sequence joins TRBV6-2 or TRBV6-3 and TRBJ1-1, with D tentatively TRBD1 (5 bases). The CDR3 extends over 14 amino acids. The V end was cut by 5 bases, the J end by 5 bases, with 15 bases between. Germline CDR1 is MNHEY and CDR2 is SVGEGT. The CDR3 nucleotides are TGTGCCAGCAGTGAAAGCCCGGGGGGAACTGAAGCTTTCTTT. This codes for CASSESPGGTEAFF.

Concerning this clonotype: A single base is all that separates this from a far larger clone, so a read error is likely. The chain combines TRBV6-2 or TRBV6-3 with TRBJ2-5; possible D gene TRBD2, 6 bases. Germline V gene sequence: CDR1 MNHEY, CDR2 SVGEGT. The CDR3 has 16 residues. The chain's CDR3 is CASSYSGASDSETQHF. The CDR3 coding sequence is TGTGCCAGCAGTTACTCTGGTGCTAGCGATTCAGAGACCCAGCACTTC.

In its sample, this clonotype was seen a few times. The chain uses TRBV18 and TRBJ2-3; D is unclear. The germline V gene has CDR1 KGHSH and CDR2 LQKENI. The germline V and J ends were trimmed by 5 bases and 6 bases, with 18 bases remaining between them. This CDR3 has 15 residues. The CDR3 DNA is TGTGCCAGCTCATCCCCCGGGTCCCCTTGGGATACGCAGTATTTT. Amino acids: CASSSPGSPWDTQYF.

This clonotype was seen at least ten times. J is TRBJ2-1 and V is TRBV7-3; the match to TRBD1 covers 7 bases. The CDR3 has 16 amino acids. The germline V gene encodes CDR1 SGHTA and CDR2 FQGTGA. The V gene end was trimmed by 0 bases and the J gene end by 4 bases; junction bases not matched to a gene: 6. This chain's CDR3 is CASSLTGQQSYNEQFF. The CDR3 coding sequence is TGTGCCAGCAGCTTAACGGGACAGCAATCGTACAATGAGCAGTTCTTC.